One sample yielded the 5 T cell receptor beta chains listed below, sequenced in a study of T-cell reconstitution after alpha-beta-depleted transplantation in children. The TCRbeta library was prepared with unique molecular identifiers. Each CDR3 protein is one row after TCRdb ran MiXCR on the PCR reads. Among about 98,000 distinct CDR3 sequences, about 22% were seen once, and the ten largest hold roughly 23%. The input for sequencing was PBMCs, taken before TCRalphabeta/CD19-depleted stem cell transplant. These receptors were taken from a boy younger than 10 with acute lymphoblastic leukemia, due to receive a stem cell transplant.

This clonotype turned up a few times. The chain joins TRBV7-8 to TRBJ2-7; D is possibly TRBD1 (6 bases). Trimming cost V 2 bases and J 1 base, with 12 bases left between them. CDR3 length: 15 amino acids. Germline CDR1 and CDR2: SGHVS and FQNEAQ. The CDR3 region has the DNA TGTGCCAGCAGCTTAAGGGCAGGGGCGTCCTACGAGCAGTACTTC. Its translation: CASSLRAGASYEQYF.

The rearrangement joins TRBV5-1 to TRBJ1-1; D call uncertain. The germline gives CDR1 SGHRS, CDR2 YFSETQ. The V and J ends lost 1 base and 0 bases respectively, with 13 bases between them. This CDR3 has 16 residues. The CDR3 is CASSLLVSPMNTEAFF. CDR3 bases: TGCGCCAGCAGCTTGTTAGTCAGCCCCATGAACACTGAAGCTTTCTTT.

In this sample, this clonotype turned up a few times. The V gene is TRBV5-1, the J gene TRBJ2-1, with TRBD2 matching 9 bases. This CDR3 spans 15 amino acids. V dropped 2 bases and J dropped 8; count of bases not matched to a gene: 8. Germline CDR1 and CDR2: SGHRS and YFSETQ. The CDR3 coding sequence is TGCGCCAGCAGCTTATGGACTAGCGACAATGATGAGCAGTTCTTC. Translation gives CASSLWTSDNDEQFF.

The V call is TRBV20-1, the J call TRBJ2-7; 7 positions agree with TRBD2. The junction had 8 bases not matched to a gene; V was cut back by 3 bases and J by 3 bases. The CDR3 extends over 14 amino acids. Germline V CDR1 and CDR2: DFQATT, SNEGSKA (reference sequence). This chain's CDR3 is CSASTRGSGYEQYF. CDR3 sequence (DNA): TGCAGTGCTAGTACTCGCGGGAGCGGCTACGAGCAGTACTTC.

This chain joins TRBV11-2 and TRBJ2-1; 8 bases are a match to TRBD2. J lost 2 bases, V lost 5 bases, and 8 bases had no gene match. The length of the CDR3 is 16 residues. CDR1 is SGHAT, CDR2 FQNNGV, per germline. The CDR3 region is CASSPRLASTYNEQFF. The CDR3 nucleotides read TGTGCCAGCAGCCCCCGACTAGCGTCCACCTACAATGAGCAGTTCTTC.